The rows below give T cell receptor beta chains drawn from one sample of a study of T-cell memory formation after mild COVID-19. TCRdb re-called the 5' RACE reads with MiXCR, one entry per CDR3 protein. The sample records 400,000 to 500,000 distinct CDR3 sequences, around 20% being singletons. Sequencing input: PBMCs or a T cell subset sorted from them (not recorded which). These receptors came from an adult woman who had mild COVID-19 (a few samples of this study predate the infection). Cell type and time point are not known. CDR3s include the opening cysteine and the closing phenylalanine or tryptophan. The D gene is left open where the match is weak. The size entry is marked missing in some rows and otherwise reads once, few, many or a size class.

TRBJ2-1 | TRBV29-1 | . | . | CSVESVDNEQFF | TGCAGCGTTGAGTCCGTGGACAATGAGCAGTTCTTC
TRBJ2-7 | TRBV6-2/TRBV6-3 | TRBD2 | . | CASYRDGSASGGYEQYF | TGTGCCAGCTACCGCGACGGGTCTGCTAGCGGGGGTTACGAGCAGTACTTC
TRBJ2-5 | TRBV20-1 | . | once | CSASRTFQETQYF | TGCAGTGCTAGCCGGACGTTCCAAGAGACCCAGTACTTC
TRBJ2-7 | TRBV19 | . | few | CASAGSYEQYF | TGTGCCAGTGCGGGCTCCTACGAGCAGTACTTC
TRBJ1-1 | TRBV5-1 | TRBD1 | . | CASSSGTGGSTEAFF | TGCGCCAGCAGCTCCGGGACAGGGGGTTCCACTGAAGCTTTCTTT
TRBJ2-7 | TRBV12-3/TRBV12-4 | . | . | CASSSSRTSSSYEQYF | TGTGCCAGCAGTTCCTCTCGGACATCGAGCTCCTACGAGCAGTACTTC
TRBJ1-2 | TRBV27 | . | few | CASSAQGLLGYTF | TGTGCCAGCAGTGCCCAGGGGCTGCTTGGCTACACCTTC
TRBJ2-3 | TRBV7-9 | . | many | CARSSHTQYF | TGTGCCAGGTCATCACATACGCAGTATTTT
TRBJ1-2 | TRBV5-1 | . | many | CASSLGQDYGYTF | TGCGCCAGCAGCTTGGGACAGGACTATGGCTACACCTTC
TRBJ2-1 | TRBV12-3/TRBV12-4 | . | . | CASSLQGIPGDF | TGTGCCAGCAGTCTCCAGGGTATACCCGGGGACTTC
TRBJ2-7 | TRBV6-1 | . | few | CASISSFRGDEQYF | TGTGCCAGCATCTCTAGCTTCCGCGGCGACGAGCAGTACTTC
TRBJ2-1 | TRBV2 | . | few | CATSSGQTQNNEQFF | TGTGCCACCTCCTCTGGACAGACACAAAACAATGAGCAGTTCTTC
TRBJ2-3 | TRBV15 | . | . | CATSRVPSVRVSDTQYF | TGTGCCACCAGCAGGGTCCCTAGCGTCCGGGTGTCAGATACGCAGTATTTT
TRBJ2-7 | TRBV7-9 | TRBD2 | few | CASSSGLAGLYEQYF | TGTGCCAGCAGCTCCGGACTAGCGGGCCTCTACGAGCAGTACTTC
TRBJ2-1 | TRBV14 | . | few | CASSQGIYNEQFF | TGTGCCAGCAGCCAAGGTATTTACAATGAGCAGTTCTTC
TRBJ1-5 | TRBV27 | . | . | CASSPTGRKQPQHF | TGTGCCAGCAGTCCTACCGGGAGGAAGCAGCCCCAGCATTTT
TRBJ2-5 | TRBV23-1 | . | few | CASRDSPGGETQYF | TGCGCCAGCAGGGACAGTCCGGGAGGAGAGACCCAGTACTTC
TRBJ2-5 | TRBV9 | TRBD2 | . | CASSVIRLAGKLETQYF | TGTGCCAGCAGCGTAATCCGCCTAGCGGGAAAGTTGGAGACCCAGTACTTC
TRBJ2-7 | TRBV20-1 | . | once | CSASYGGNEQYF | TGCAGTGCTAGCTATGGGGGGAACGAGCAGTACTTC
TRBJ2-7 | TRBV6-1 | . | few | CASSEVGGRSYEQYF | TGTGCCAGCAGTGAAGTCGGGGGCCGCTCCTACGAGCAGTACTTC
TRBJ2-3 | TRBV4-2 | TRBD2 | . | CASSQVIAGGSTDTQYF | TGTGCCAGCAGCCAAGTGATTGCGGGAGGGAGCACAGATACGCAGTATTTT
TRBJ1-6 | TRBV20-1 | . | few | CSAHEIHF | TGCAGTGCTCATGAGATCCACTTT
TRBJ2-7 | TRBV2 | TRBD2 | few | CASSDNGLATEQYF | TGTGCCAGCAGTGACAATGGACTAGCAACCGAGCAGTACTTC
TRBJ2-7 | TRBV6-2/TRBV6-3 | . | . | CASSPDGSEQYF | TGTGCCAGCAGTCCGGATGGGTCAGAGCAGTACTTC
TRBJ2-4 | TRBV6-5 | . | . | CASSPLLKNIQYF | TGTGCCAGCAGCCCTCTTCTGAAAAACATTCAGTACTTC
TRBJ1-5 | TRBV7-8 | TRBD1 | . | CASSSALRQGGQPQHF | TGTGCCAGCAGCTCCGCACTCCGCCAGGGGGGTCAGCCCCAGCATTTT
TRBJ1-1 | TRBV20-1 | . | few | CSALQGLGTEAFF | TGCAGTGCTTTACAGGGTTTGGGCACTGAAGCTTTCTTT
TRBJ2-7 | TRBV4-2 | . | many | CASSQAAGTGYEQYF | TGTGCCAGCAGCCAAGCGGCAGGGACGGGCTACGAGCAGTACTTC
TRBJ1-1 | TRBV5-4 | . | few | CASSFKERTNTEAFF | TGTGCCAGCAGCTTTAAGGAACGGACGAACACTGAAGCTTTCTTT
TRBJ1-1 | TRBV7-9 | . | . | CASSQLGRMNTEAFF | TGTGCCAGCAGCCAGTTGGGGAGGATGAACACTGAAGCTTTCTTT
TRBJ1-1 | TRBV10-3 | TRBD1 | . | CAIRNRGVDTEAFF | TGTGCCATCAGAAACAGGGGGGTTGACACTGAAGCTTTCTTT
TRBJ2-7 | TRBV6-2/TRBV6-3 | TRBD2 | few | CASSTTSGVSYEQYF | TGTGCCAGCAGTACCACTAGCGGGGTCTCCTACGAGCAGTACTTC
TRBJ2-3 | TRBV11-2 | . | few | CASSRDPSTDTQYF | TGTGCCAGCAGCCGGGACCCGAGCACAGATACGCAGTATTTT
TRBJ2-5 | TRBV5-1 | . | . | CASSLDGSEEAQYF | TGCGCCAGCAGCTTGGATGGTTCGGAGGAGGCCCAGTACTTC